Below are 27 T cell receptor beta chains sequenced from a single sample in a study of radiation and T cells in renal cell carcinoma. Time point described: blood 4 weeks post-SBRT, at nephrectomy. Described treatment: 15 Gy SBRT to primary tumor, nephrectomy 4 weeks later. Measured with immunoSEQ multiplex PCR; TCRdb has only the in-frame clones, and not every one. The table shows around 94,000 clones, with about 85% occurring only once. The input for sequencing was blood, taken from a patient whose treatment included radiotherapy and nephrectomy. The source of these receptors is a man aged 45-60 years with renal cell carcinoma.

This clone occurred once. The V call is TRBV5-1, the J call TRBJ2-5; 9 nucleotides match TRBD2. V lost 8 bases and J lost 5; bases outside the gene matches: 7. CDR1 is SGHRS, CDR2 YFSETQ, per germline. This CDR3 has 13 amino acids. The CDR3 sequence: CASYPSGVETQYF. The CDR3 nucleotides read TGCGCCAGTTACCCTAGCGGGGTGGAGACCCAGTACTTC. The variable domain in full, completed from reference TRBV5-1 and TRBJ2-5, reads KAGVTQTPRYLIKTRGQQVTLSCSPISGHRSVSWYQQTPGQGLQFLFEYFSETQRNKGNFPGRFSGRQFSNSRSEMNVSTLELGDSALYLCASYPSGVETQYFGPGTRLLVL.

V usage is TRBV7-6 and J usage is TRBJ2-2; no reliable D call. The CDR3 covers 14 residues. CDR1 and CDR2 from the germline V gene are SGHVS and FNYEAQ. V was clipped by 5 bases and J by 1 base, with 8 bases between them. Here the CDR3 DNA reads TGTGCCAGCAGCGCCACCCGGAACACCGGGGAGCTGTTTTTT. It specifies CASSATRNTGELFF.

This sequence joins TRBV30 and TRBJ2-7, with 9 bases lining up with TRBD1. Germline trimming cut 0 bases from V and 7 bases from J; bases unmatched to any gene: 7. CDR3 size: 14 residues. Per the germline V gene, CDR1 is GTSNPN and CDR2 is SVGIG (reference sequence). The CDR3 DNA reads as TGTGCCTGGAGTGTCGGACCGACAGGGGGTGAGCAGTACTTC. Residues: CAWSVGPTGGEQYF.

The CDR3 DNA reads TGTGCCAGCAGCCCCCGCCAGGGACAGACCTACGAGCAGTACTTC. Its protein is CASSPRQGQTYEQYF. V and J are TRBV7-9 and TRBJ2-7; TRBD1 matches at 7 bases. Trimming cost V 5 bases and J 2 bases; bases outside gene matches: 9. The CDR3 extends over 15 amino acids. Per germline, CDR1 SEHNR and CDR2 FQNEAQ (reference sequence).

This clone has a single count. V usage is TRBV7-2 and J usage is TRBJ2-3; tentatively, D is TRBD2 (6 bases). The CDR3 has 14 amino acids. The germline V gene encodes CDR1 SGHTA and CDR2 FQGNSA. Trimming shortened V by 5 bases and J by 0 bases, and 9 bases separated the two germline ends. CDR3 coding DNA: TGTGCCAGCAGCCCCGGGACTAGCACAGATACGCAGTATTTT. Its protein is CASSPGTSTDTQYF.

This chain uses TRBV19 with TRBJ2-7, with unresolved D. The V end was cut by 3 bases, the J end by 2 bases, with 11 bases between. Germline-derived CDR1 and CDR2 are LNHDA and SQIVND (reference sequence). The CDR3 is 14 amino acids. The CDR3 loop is CASSMGIGTYEQYF. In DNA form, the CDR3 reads TGTGCCAGTAGTATGGGGATTGGTACCTACGAGCAGTACTTC.

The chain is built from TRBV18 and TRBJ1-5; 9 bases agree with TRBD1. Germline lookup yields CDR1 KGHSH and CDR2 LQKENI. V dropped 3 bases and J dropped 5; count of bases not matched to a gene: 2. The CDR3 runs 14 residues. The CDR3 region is CASSPDRGDQPQHF. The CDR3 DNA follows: TGTGCCAGCTCACCGGACAGGGGAGATCAGCCCCAGCATTTT.

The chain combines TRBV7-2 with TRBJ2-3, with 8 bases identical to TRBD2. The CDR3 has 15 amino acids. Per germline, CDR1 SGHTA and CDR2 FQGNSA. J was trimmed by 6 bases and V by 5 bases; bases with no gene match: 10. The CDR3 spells CASSLSGKRRDTQYF. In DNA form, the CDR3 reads TGTGCCAGCAGCCTTAGCGGGAAACGGCGGGATACGCAGTATTTT.

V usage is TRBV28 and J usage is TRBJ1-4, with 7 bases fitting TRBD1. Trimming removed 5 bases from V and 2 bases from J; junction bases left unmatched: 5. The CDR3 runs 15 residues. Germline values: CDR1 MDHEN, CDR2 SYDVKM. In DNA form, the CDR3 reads TGTGCCAGCAGTCCGGACAGGACTACTAATGAAAAACTGTTTTTT. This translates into CASSPDRTTNEKLFF.

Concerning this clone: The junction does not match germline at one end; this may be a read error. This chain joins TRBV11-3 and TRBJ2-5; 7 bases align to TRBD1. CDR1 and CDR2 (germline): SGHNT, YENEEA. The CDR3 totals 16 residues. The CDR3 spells CASSSTRDRPQETRYF. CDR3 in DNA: TGTGCCAGCAGCTCAACTCGGGACAGACCCCAAGAGACCCGGTACTTC.

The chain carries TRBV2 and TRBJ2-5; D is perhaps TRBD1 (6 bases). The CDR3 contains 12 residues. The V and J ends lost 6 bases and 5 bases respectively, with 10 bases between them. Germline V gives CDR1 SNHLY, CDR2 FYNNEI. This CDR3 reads CASSRGFETQYF. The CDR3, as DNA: TGTGCCAGCAGCAGGGGTTTCGAGACCCAGTACTTC.

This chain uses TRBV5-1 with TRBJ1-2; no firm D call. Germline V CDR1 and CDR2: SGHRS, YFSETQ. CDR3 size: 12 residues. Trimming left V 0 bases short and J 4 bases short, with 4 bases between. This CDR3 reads CASSLDSYGYTF. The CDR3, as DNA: TGCGCCAGCAGCTTGGACTCCTATGGCTACACCTTC.

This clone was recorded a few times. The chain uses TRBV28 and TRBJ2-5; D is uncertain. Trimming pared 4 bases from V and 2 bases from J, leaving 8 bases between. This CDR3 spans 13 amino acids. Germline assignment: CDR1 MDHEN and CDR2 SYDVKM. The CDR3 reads CASSSQIQETQYF. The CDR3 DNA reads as TGTGCCAGCAGTTCTCAGATTCAAGAGACCCAGTACTTC.

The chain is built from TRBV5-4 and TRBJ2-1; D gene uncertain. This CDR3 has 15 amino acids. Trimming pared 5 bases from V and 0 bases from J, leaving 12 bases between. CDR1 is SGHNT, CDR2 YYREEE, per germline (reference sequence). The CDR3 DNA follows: TGTGCCAGCAGTCCCGACGCCAGCTCCTACAATGAGCAGTTCTTC. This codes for CASSPDASSYNEQFF. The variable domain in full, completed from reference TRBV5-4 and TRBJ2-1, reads ETGVTQSPTHLIKTRGQQVTLRCSSQSGHNTVSWYQQALGQGPQFIFQYYREEENGRGNFPPRFSGLQFPNYSSELNVNALELDDSALYLCASSPDASSYNEQFFGPGTRLTVL.

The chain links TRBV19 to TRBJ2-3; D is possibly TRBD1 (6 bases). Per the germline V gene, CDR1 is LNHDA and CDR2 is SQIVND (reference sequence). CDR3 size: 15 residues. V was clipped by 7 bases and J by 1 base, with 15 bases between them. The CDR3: CASNRGGDGTDTQYF. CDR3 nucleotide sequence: TGTGCCAGTAACCGAGGGGGAGATGGCACAGATACGCAGTATTTT. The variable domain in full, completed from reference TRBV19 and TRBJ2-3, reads DGGITQSPKYLFRKEGQNVTLSCEQNLNHDAMYWYRQDPGQGLRLIYYSQIVNDFQKGDIAEGYSVSREKKESFPLTVTSAQKNPTAFYLCASNRGGDGTDTQYFGPGTRLTVL.

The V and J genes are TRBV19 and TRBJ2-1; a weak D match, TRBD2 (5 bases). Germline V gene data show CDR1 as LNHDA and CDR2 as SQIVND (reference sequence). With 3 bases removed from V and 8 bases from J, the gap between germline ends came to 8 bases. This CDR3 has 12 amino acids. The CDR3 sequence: CASSIEGDEQFF. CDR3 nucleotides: TGTGCCAGTAGTATTGAGGGAGATGAGCAGTTCTTC.

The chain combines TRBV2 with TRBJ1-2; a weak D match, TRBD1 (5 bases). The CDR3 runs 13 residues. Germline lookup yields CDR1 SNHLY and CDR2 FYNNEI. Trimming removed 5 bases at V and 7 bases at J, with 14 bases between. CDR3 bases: TGTGCCAGCAGTATACCATATGGGGGTGGCTACACCTTC. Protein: CASSIPYGGGYTF.

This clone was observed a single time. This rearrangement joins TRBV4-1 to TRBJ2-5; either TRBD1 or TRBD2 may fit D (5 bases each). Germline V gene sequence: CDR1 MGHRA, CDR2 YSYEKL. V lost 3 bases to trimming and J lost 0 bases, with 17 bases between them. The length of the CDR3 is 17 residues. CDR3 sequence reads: CASSQGTFVSYQETQYF. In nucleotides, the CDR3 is TGCGCCAGCAGCCAGGGGACCTTTGTCTCGTACCAAGAGACCCAGTACTTC.

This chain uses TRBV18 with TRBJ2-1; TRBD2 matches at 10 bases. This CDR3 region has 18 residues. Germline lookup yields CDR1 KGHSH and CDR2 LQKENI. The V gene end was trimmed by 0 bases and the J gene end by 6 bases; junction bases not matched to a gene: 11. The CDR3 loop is CASSPPGLGLAGANEQFF. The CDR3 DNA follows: TGTGCCAGCTCACCACCCGGGTTAGGGCTAGCGGGGGCCAATGAGCAGTTCTTC.

The CDR3 sequence is CASSFRDFYNEQFF. The DNA for the CDR3 is TGCGCCAGCAGCTTCCGGGATTTCTACAATGAGCAGTTCTTC. The rearrangement joins TRBV5-1 to TRBJ2-1; D is perhaps TRBD2 (5 bases). V lost 2 bases and J lost 3, with 9 bases in between. This CDR3 comprises 14 residues. The germline CDR1 and CDR2 sequences are SGHRS and YFSETQ. Based on the CDR3 plus reference TRBV5-1 and TRBJ2-1, the full variable domain is KAGVTQTPRYLIKTRGQQVTLSCSPISGHRSVSWYQQTPGQGLQFLFEYFSETQRNKGNFPGRFSGRQFSNSRSEMNVSTLELGDSALYLCASSFRDFYNEQFFGPGTRLTVL.

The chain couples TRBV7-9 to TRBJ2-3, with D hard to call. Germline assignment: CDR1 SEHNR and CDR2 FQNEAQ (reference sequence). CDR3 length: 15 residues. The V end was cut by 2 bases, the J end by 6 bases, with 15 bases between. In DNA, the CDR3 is TGTGCCAGCAGCTTATATCTTGACGCCCTGGATACGCAGTATTTT. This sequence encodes CASSLYLDALDTQYF.

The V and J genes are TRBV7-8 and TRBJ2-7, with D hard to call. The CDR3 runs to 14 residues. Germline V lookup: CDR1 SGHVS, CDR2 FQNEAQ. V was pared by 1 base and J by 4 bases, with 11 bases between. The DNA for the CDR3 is TGTGCCAGCAGCTTAGAGCAGGATAGTTACGAGCAGTACTTC. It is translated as CASSLEQDSYEQYF.

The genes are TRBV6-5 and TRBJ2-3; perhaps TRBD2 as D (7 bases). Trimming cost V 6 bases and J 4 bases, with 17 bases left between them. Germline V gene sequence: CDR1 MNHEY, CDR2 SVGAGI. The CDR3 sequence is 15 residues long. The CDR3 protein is CASRNRGAGADTQYF. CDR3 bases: TGTGCCAGCAGAAACCGGGGGGCCGGAGCAGATACGCAGTATTTT.

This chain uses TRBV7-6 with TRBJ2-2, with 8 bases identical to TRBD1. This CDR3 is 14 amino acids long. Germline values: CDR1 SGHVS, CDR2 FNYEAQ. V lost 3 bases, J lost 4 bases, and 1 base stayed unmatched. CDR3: CASSFTGGTGELFF. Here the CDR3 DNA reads TGTGCCAGCAGCTTCACAGGGGGCACCGGGGAGCTGTTTTTT.

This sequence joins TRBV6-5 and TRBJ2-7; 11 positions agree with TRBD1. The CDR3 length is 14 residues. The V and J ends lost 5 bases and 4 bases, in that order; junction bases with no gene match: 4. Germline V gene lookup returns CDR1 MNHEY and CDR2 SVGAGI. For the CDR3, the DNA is TGTGCCAGCAGTAGGACAGGGGGCGGGTACGAGCAGTACTTC. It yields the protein CASSRTGGGYEQYF.

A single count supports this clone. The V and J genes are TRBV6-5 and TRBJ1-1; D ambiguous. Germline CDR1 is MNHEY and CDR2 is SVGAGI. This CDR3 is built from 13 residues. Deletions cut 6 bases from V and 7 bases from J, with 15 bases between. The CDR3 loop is CASSPPGVIEAFF. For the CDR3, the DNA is TGTGCCAGCAGCCCTCCCGGGGTGATTGAAGCTTTCTTT.

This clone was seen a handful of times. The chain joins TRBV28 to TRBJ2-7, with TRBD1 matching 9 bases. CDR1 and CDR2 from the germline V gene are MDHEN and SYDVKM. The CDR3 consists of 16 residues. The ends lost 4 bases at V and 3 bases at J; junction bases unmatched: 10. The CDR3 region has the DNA TGTGCCAGCAGTTCAAGGACAGGGGATGGTTTCTACGAGCAGTACTTC. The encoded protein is CASSSRTGDGFYEQYF. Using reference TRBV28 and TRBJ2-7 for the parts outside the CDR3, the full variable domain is DVKVTQSSRYLVKRTGEKVFLECVQDMDHENMFWYRQDPGLGLRLIYFSYDVKMKEKGDIPEGYSVSREKKERFSLILESASTNQTSMYLCASSSRTGDGFYEQYFGPGTRLTVT.